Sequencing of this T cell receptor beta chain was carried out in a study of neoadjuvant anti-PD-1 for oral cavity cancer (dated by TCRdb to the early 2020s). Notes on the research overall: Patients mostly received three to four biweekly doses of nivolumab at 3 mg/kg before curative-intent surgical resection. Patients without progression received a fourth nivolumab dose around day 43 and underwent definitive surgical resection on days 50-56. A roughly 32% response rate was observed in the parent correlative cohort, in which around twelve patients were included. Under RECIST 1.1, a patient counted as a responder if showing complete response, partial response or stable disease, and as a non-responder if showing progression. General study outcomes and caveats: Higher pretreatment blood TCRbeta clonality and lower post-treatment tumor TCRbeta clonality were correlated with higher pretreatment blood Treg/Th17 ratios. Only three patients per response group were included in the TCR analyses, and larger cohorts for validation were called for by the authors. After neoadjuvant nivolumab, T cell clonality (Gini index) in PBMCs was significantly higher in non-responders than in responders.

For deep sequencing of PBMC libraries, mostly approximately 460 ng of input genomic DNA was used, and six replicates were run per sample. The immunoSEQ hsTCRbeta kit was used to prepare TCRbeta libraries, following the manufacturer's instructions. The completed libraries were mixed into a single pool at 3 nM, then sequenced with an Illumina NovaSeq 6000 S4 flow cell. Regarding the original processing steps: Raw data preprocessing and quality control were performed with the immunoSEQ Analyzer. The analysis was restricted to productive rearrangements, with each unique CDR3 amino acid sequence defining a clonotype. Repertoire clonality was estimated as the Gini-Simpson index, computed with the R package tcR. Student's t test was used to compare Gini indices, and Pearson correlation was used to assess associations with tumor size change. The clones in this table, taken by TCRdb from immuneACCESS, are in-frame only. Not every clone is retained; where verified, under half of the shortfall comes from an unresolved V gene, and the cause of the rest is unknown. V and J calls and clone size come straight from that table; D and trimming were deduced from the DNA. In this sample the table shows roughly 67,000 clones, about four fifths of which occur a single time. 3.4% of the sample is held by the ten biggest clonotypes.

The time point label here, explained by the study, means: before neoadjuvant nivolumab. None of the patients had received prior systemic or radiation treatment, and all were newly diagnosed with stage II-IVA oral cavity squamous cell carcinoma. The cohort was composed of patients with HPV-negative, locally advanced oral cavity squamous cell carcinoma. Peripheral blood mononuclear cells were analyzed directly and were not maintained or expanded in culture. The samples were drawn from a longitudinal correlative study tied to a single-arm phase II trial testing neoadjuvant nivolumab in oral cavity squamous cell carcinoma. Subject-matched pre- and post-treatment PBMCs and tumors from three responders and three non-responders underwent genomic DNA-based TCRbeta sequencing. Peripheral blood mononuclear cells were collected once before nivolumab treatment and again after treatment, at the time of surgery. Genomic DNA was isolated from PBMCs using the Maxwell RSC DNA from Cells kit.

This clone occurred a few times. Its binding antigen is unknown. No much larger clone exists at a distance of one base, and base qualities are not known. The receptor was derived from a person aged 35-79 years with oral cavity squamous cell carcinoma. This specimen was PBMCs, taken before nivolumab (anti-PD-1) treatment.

The CDR3 here reads CASSGEYYGYTF. The DNA sequence is given as TGTGCCAGCAGTGGCGAGTATTATGGCTACACCTTC. The chain uses TRBV6-1 and TRBJ1-2, with an unclear D gene assignment. Trimming costs V 4 bases and J 5 bases, and their ends lie 8 bases apart. Inclusive of the bounding cysteine and phenylalanine, the CDR3 is 12 residues long. The entry retains the CDR3 DNA only, 36 bases that are in frame from base 1. The CDR1 and CDR2 encoded by the germline V gene are MNHNS and SASEGT.